These 22 T cell receptor beta chains originate from one sample sequenced in a study of cytotoxic CD8 clonotypes in ibrutinib-treated CLL. Repertoires were generated with immunoSEQ multiplex PCR, while TCRdb's copy carries only in-frame clones and drops some. The table records more than 110,000 clones, 76% of them present only once. The source material was PBMCs, sampled after 24 months of ibrutinib treatment. The source of these receptors is a human donor with chronic lymphocytic leukemia.

The rearrangement uses TRBV28 and TRBJ1-6; no definite D call. The V gene's germline CDR1 is MDHEN and CDR2 SYDVKM. Trimming took off 10 bases at V and 9 bases at J, with 16 bases between the two ends. This CDR3 contains 13 residues. The DNA of the CDR3 is TGTGCCACCCGGCGGAGGCGGAGTTCACCCCTCCACTTT. Translated, it gives CATRRRRSSPLHF.

The chain joins TRBV5-1 to TRBJ2-2; D not certain. The V end was cut by 4 bases, the J end by 4 bases, with 14 bases between. Germline V gene data show CDR1 as SGHRS and CDR2 as YFSETQ. There are 15 residues in the CDR3. CDR3 coding DNA: TGCGCCAGCAGCGAACCCGCCGAGGCCACCGGGGAGCTGTTTTTT. It codes for CASSEPAEATGELFF.

The sample holds a few counts of this clone. In the same sample, other DNA sequences code for this CDR3. V is TRBV19 and J is TRBJ1-4; D is unresolved. Germline lookup yields CDR1 LNHDA and CDR2 SQIVND (reference sequence). The CDR3 is 13 residues long. Trimming cost V 5 bases and J 11 bases, with 15 bases left between them. The CDR3, as DNA: TGTGCCAGTAGTCCTAGCCTCGTCCCGAAACTGTTTTTT. Its translation is CASSPSLVPKLFF.

The V call is TRBV9, the J call TRBJ2-2; D ambiguous. CDR1 and CDR2 (germline): SGDLS, YYNGEE. V was shortened by 4 bases and J by 2 bases, with 15 bases between the two germline ends. CDR3 length: 16 residues. CDR3 protein: CASSLTPNPNTGELFF. CDR3 bases: TGTGCCAGCAGCCTGACACCCAACCCAAACACCGGGGAGCTGTTTTTT.

In its sample, this clone was seen once. The chain couples TRBV28 to TRBJ2-1; 7 bases align to TRBD2. Germline V gene sequence: CDR1 MDHEN, CDR2 SYDVKM. Trimming at V came to 5 bases and at J to 3 bases, leaving 7 bases not matched to a gene. This CDR3 contains 15 residues. CDR3 amino acids: CASSPGASGYNEQFF. CDR3 bases: TGTGCCAGCAGTCCCGGGGCTAGCGGCTACAATGAGCAGTTCTTC. The full variable domain, with the rest looked up from reference TRBV28 and TRBJ2-1, is DVKVTQSSRYLVKRTGEKVFLECVQDMDHENMFWYRQDPGLGLRLIYFSYDVKMKEKGDIPEGYSVSREKKERFSLILESASTNQTSMYLCASSPGASGYNEQFFGPGTRLTVL.

This chain uses TRBV2 with TRBJ1-4; no clear D. The germline V and J ends were trimmed by 2 bases and 2 bases, with 9 bases remaining between them. Germline loops: CDR1 SNHLY, CDR2 FYNNEI. This CDR3 is built from 15 residues. CDR3 DNA: TGTGCCAGCAGTGAACGGGGTGGCACTAATGAAAAACTGTTTTTT. It encodes CASSERGGTNEKLFF. The whole variable domain, remainder taken from reference TRBV2 and TRBJ1-4, is EPEVTQTPSHQVTQMGQEVILRCVPISNHLYFYWYRQILGQKVEFLVSFYNNEISEKSEIFDDQFSVERPDGSNFTLKIRSTKLEDSAMYFCASSERGGTNEKLFFGSGTQLSVL.

The chain is built from TRBV11-3 and TRBJ2-7; no clear D. CDR1 and CDR2 from the germline V gene are SGHNT and YENEEA. The CDR3 contains 18 residues. Trimming shortened V by 0 bases and J by 2 bases, and 20 bases separated the two germline ends. The CDR3 protein is CASSLEGIGSYGPYEQYF. CDR3 sequence (DNA): TGTGCCAGCAGCTTAGAGGGGATAGGGTCCTACGGGCCCTACGAGCAGTACTTC.

The genes are TRBV28 and TRBJ2-3; 10 nucleotides align to TRBD2. V lost 7 bases to trimming and J lost 5 bases; unmatched junction nucleotides: 6. Germline lookup yields CDR1 MDHEN and CDR2 SYDVKM. The CDR3 loop spans 14 amino acids. This CDR3 reads CASTSGRARDTQYF. DNA for the CDR3: TGTGCCAGCACCAGCGGGAGGGCCCGAGATACGCAGTATTTT.

Here the CDR3 DNA reads TGTGCCAGCAGCCAAGACTGGCTAGCGGGAAACAATGAGCAGTTCTTC. Its translation is CASSQDWLAGNNEQFF. The chain recombines TRBV4-2 with TRBJ2-1; TRBD2 matches 9 bases. J gave up 5 bases and V 0 bases, and 5 bases lay outside the gene matches. Germline-derived CDR1 and CDR2 are LGHNA and YNFKEQ. There are 16 residues in the CDR3.

The rearrangement links TRBV11-2 to TRBJ2-2; D is unclear. Trimming left V 4 bases short and J 4 bases short, with 10 bases between. The CDR3 extends over 14 amino acids. In germline, CDR1 is SGHAT, CDR2 FQNNGV. The CDR3 region has the DNA TGTGCCAGCAGCTCCAGACCAGTCACCGGGGAGCTGTTTTTT. This translates into CASSSRPVTGELFF.

A word on this clone: The junction shows a germline mismatch at one end, possibly a read error. V and J are TRBV4-3 and TRBJ2-3; no clear D. Looked up from germline, CDR1 is LGHNA and CDR2 is YSLEER. This CDR3 comprises 9 residues. The DNA of the CDR3 is TGCGCCAGCAGCCAACAAGGTGGCTTT. Translating it yields CASSQQGGF.

Regarding this clone: Other DNA sequences of this sample code for an identical CDR3. The DNA of the CDR3 is TGTGCCAGCAGCTTAACTCTAAACACTGAAGCTTTCTTT. Translating gives CASSLTLNTEAFF. The genes are TRBV7-3 and TRBJ1-1, with no clear D. The length of the CDR3 is 13 residues. Germline V gene data show CDR1 as SGHTA and CDR2 as FQGTGA. The germline V and J ends were trimmed by 0 bases and 2 bases, with 4 bases remaining between them.

J is TRBJ2-2 and V is TRBV5-1; weak D call: TRBD1 (5 bases). Trimming took 2 bases from V and 2 from J, leaving 13 bases between them. Germline V gene lookup returns CDR1 SGHRS and CDR2 YFSETQ. The CDR3 sequence is 16 residues long. This chain's CDR3 is CASSFLPGHNTGELFF. The CDR3 DNA is TGCGCCAGCAGCTTCTTGCCAGGACACAACACCGGGGAGCTGTTTTTT.

The chain couples TRBV7-3 to TRBJ2-1; 10 bases agree with TRBD1. This CDR3 comprises 14 residues. The V segment lost 5 bases and the J segment 8 bases; nucleotides outside the gene matches: 6. CDR1 SGHTA and CDR2 FQGTGA come from the germline V gene. CDR3 DNA sequence: TGTGCCAGCAGCCGCGGACAGGGGGTCCATGAGCAGTTCTTC. It translates to CASSRGQGVHEQFF. Full variable domain (rest looked up from reference TRBV7-3 and TRBJ2-1): GAGVSQTPSNKVTEKGKYVELRCDPISGHTALYWYRQSLGQGPEFLIYFQGTGAADDSGLPNDRFFAVRPEGSVSTLKIQRTERGDSAVYLCASSRGQGVHEQFFGPGTRLTVL.

This sequence joins TRBV7-8 and TRBJ1-2; 8 positions match TRBD1. CDR1 and CDR2 (germline): SGHVS, FQNEAQ. This CDR3 has 14 residues. V was pared by 7 bases and J by 4 bases, with 8 bases of the junction left unmatched. CDR3 coding DNA: TGTGCCAGCACTGGGCAGGGGGCGACCTATGGCTACACCTTC. Protein product: CASTGQGATYGYTF. Variable domain in full (rest from reference TRBV7-8 and TRBJ1-2): GAGVSQSPRYKVAKRGQDVALRCDPISGHVSLFWYQQALGQGPEFLTYFQNEAQLDKSGLPSDRFFAERPEGSVSTLKIQRTQQEDSAVYLCASTGQGATYGYTFGSGTRLTVV.

V is TRBV7-8 and J is TRBJ2-1; D uncertain. Germline V CDR1 and CDR2: SGHVS, FQNEAQ. This CDR3 region has 14 residues. The ends were cut back, 7 bases at V and 4 bases at J, with 14 bases in the middle. The CDR3 here is CASTLGSAYNEQFF. The DNA for the CDR3 is TGTGCCAGCACCCTCGGATCGGCGTACAATGAGCAGTTCTTC.

This clone was found a few times. The chain has TRBV28 and TRBJ2-7, with D possibly being TRBD1 (8 bases). The CDR3 totals 16 residues. Germline V gives CDR1 MDHEN, CDR2 SYDVKM. V lost 2 bases and J 4 bases, leaving 18 bases between the germline ends. The CDR3 protein is CASSLLQGGMIYEQYF. Written as DNA, the CDR3 is TGTGCCAGCAGTTTACTACAGGGGGGGATGATTTACGAGCAGTACTTC. The full variable domain, in which reference TRBV28 and TRBJ2-7 provide the parts outside the CDR3, is DVKVTQSSRYLVKRTGEKVFLECVQDMDHENMFWYRQDPGLGLRLIYFSYDVKMKEKGDIPEGYSVSREKKERFSLILESASTNQTSMYLCASSLLQGGMIYEQYFGPGTRLTVT.

V is TRBV4-3 and J is TRBJ1-5, with 8 bases lining up with TRBD1. Trimming took 0 bases from V and 3 from J; bases not matched to a gene: 4. The germline CDR1 and CDR2 sequences are LGHNA and YSLEER. The CDR3 has 16 residues. The CDR3 DNA reads TGCGCCAGCAGCCAAGATTGGACAGGGAACAATCAGCCCCAGCATTTT. Amino acid sequence: CASSQDWTGNNQPQHF.

The rearrangement links TRBV28 to TRBJ2-2; 10 nucleotides agree with TRBD1. The CDR3 has 14 residues. The germline CDR1 and CDR2 sequences are MDHEN and SYDVKM. The ends lost 6 bases at V and 4 bases at J; junction bases unmatched: 2. The DNA for the CDR3 is TGTGCCAGCAGCCGACAGGGGGCCACCGGGGAGCTGTTTTTT. Protein product: CASSRQGATGELFF.

Only a few counts were recorded for this clone. The chain's CDR3 is CASSLEVLATQYF. The CDR3 nucleotides are TGTGCCAGCAGCTTAGAGGTCCTGGCGACCCAGTACTTC. The chain recombines TRBV11-1 with TRBJ2-5; no clear D gene. With 1 base removed from V and 7 bases from J, the gap between germline ends came to 10 bases. This CDR3 contains 13 residues. Germline-derived CDR1 and CDR2 are SGHAT and FQDESV (reference sequence).

The chain couples TRBV4-2 to TRBJ1-2, with TRBD1 identical over 9 bases. Germline-derived CDR1 and CDR2 are LGHNA and YNFKEQ. V lost 0 bases, J lost 7 bases, and 6 bases stayed unmatched. The CDR3 sequence is 15 residues long. The DNA of the CDR3 is TGTGCCAGCAGCCAAGATCCACAGGGGGCGGGTGGCTACACCTTC. Protein sequence: CASSQDPQGAGGYTF.

The rearrangement links TRBV7-9 to TRBJ2-1, with 7 nucleotides matching TRBD1. Germline V gene data show CDR1 as SEHNR and CDR2 as FQNEAQ (reference sequence). V was clipped by 1 base and J by 6 bases; unmatched bases: 6. The CDR3 contains 15 residues. DNA for the CDR3: TGTGCCAGCAGCTTAGGACAGGGTATTGGCAATGAGCAGTTCTTC. Translating gives CASSLGQGIGNEQFF.